This T cell receptor beta chain appears in the sequencing data of a study of T cell clones after liver transplantation. Study information: Liver transplant recipients had immunosuppression withdrawal attempted within 2 years. Subjects received no induction therapy and standard immunosuppression until randomization at 12-24 months post-transplant. General study results and limits: Migration into the graft, not deletion, may explain lost graft donor-reactive T cells.

This clone turned up a few times. Its antigen remains unknown. The repertoire was sequenced with immunoSEQ multiplex PCR; TCRdb's copy has only in-frame clones and lacks some. The sample has approximately 72,000 clones, about nine tenths seen once. The CDR3 is 13 amino acids. Trimming shortened V by 4 bases and J by 2 bases, and 8 bases separated the two germline ends. Germline CDR1 is SGHRS and CDR2 is YFSETQ. This receptor was obtained from a human donor who received a liver transplant. This sample comprised CD4+ T cells from blood, obtained before liver transplant. The gene calls are TRBV5-1 and TRBJ2-3, with D perhaps TRBD1 (5 bases). CDR3 DNA sequence: TGCGCCAGCAGCCGACAGAACACAGATACGCAGTATTTT. Protein: CASSRQNTDTQYF. The full variable domain, with the rest looked up from reference TRBV5-1 and TRBJ2-3, is KAGVTQTPRYLIKTRGQQVTLSCSPISGHRSVSWYQQTPGQGLQFLFEYFSETQRNKGNFPGRFSGRQFSNSRSEMNVSTLELGDSALYLCASSRQNTDTQYFGPGTRLTVL.